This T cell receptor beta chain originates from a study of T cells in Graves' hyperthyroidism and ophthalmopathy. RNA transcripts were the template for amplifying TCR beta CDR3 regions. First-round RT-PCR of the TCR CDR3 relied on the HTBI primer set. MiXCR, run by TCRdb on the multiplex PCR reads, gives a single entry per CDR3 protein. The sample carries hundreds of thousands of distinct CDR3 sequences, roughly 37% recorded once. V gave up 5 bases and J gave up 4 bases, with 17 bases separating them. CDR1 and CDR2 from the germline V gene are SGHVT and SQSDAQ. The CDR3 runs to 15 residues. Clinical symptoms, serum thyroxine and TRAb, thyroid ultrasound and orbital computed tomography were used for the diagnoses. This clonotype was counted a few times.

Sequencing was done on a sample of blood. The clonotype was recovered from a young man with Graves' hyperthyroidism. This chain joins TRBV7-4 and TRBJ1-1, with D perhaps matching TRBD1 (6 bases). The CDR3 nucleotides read TGTGCCAGCAGCCCCCGGGGGGCGGAGGGCACTGAAGCTTTCTTT. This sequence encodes CASSPRGAEGTEAFF.